This T cell receptor beta chain was documented in a study of T-cell reconstitution after alpha-beta-depleted transplantation in children. The CDR3 has 15 amino acids. V shed 3 bases and J shed 4 bases, with 14 bases lying between them. Germline loops: CDR1 SGHRS, CDR2 YFSETQ. Unique molecular identifiers were incorporated into the prepared TCRbeta library. In TCRdb, the PCR reads were re-called with MiXCR into one record per CDR3 protein. This table has some 520,000 distinct CDR3 sequences, less than 35% appearing once. This rearrangement joins TRBV5-1 to TRBJ1-5; possibly TRBD1 for D (6 bases). The clonotype comes from a human donor who donated a stem cell graft to a child with aplastic anemia. Sequences were derived from PBMCs from the stem cell graft donor, sampled from the stem cell graft. CDR3: CASSSVGGINQPQHF. As DNA, the CDR3 is TGCGCCAGCAGCTCCGTGGGGGGCATTAATCAGCCCCAGCATTTT. The whole variable domain, remainder taken from reference TRBV5-1 and TRBJ1-5, is KAGVTQTPRYLIKTRGQQVTLSCSPISGHRSVSWYQQTPGQGLQFLFEYFSETQRNKGNFPGRFSGRQFSNSRSEMNVSTLELGDSALYLCASSSVGGINQPQHFGDGTRLSIL.